This is a list of T cell receptor beta chains from one sample in a study of T cells in Graves' hyperthyroidism and ophthalmopathy. TCRdb passed the multiplex PCR reads through MiXCR, listing each CDR3 protein once. Of over 700,000 distinct CDR3 sequences in the sample, about 19% were seen once. Sample: blood. These receptors came from a woman aged 45-59 years with Graves' hyperthyroidism that later progressed to Graves' ophthalmopathy. Both conserved end residues are part of each CDR3. Fields, in order: J gene, D gene, clone size, V gene, CDR3 protein, CDR3 DNA. D genes are given only for firm matches. Clone sizes are given selectively: once, few, many, or a class where the clone is expanded.

TRBJ2-6,TRBD1,.,TRBV18,CASSPLYSAGGSGANVLTF,TGTGCCAGCTCACCACTTTATTCCGCAGGGGGCTCTGGGGCCAACGTCCTGACTTTC
TRBJ1-2,.,few,TRBV20-1,CSARDLGYTF,TGCAGTGCTAGAGATCTTGGCTACACCTTC
TRBJ1-5,.,.,TRBV10-3,CAISDSQSNQPQHF,TGTGCCATCAGTGATTCACAGAGCAATCAGCCCCAGCATTTT
TRBJ2-3,.,.,TRBV6-1,CASSPGYSTDTQYF,TGTGCCAGCAGTCCGGGATATAGCACAGATACGCAGTATTTT
TRBJ1-4,.,few,TRBV20-1,CSLSLGDEKLFF,TGCAGTCTCTCGCTGGGCGATGAAAAACTGTTTTTT
TRBJ1-1,TRBD1,.,TRBV27,CASMQGEDTEAFF,TGTGCCAGTATGCAGGGGGAGGACACTGAAGCTTTCTTT
TRBJ1-3,.,few,TRBV2,CASRDNFGNTIYF,TGTGCCAGCAGGGACAATTTTGGAAACACCATATATTTT
TRBJ2-5,.,.,TRBV12-3/TRBV12-4,CASSLGAQQETQYF,TGTGCCAGCAGTTTAGGGGCTCAACAAGAGACCCAGTACTTC
TRBJ1-1,.,.,TRBV7-9,CASILQGSGDTEAFF,TGTGCCAGCATCCTACAGGGATCCGGCGACACTGAAGCTTTCTTT
TRBJ2-2,.,many,TRBV27,CASSLSGFFDTGELFF,TGTGCCAGCAGTTTATCCGGGTTCTTCGACACCGGGGAGCTGTTTTTT
TRBJ1-1,.,.,TRBV20-1,CTTSGGDAEAFF,TGCACCACAAGCGGGGGGGACGCTGAAGCTTTCTTT
TRBJ1-1,.,.,TRBV19,CAIMDRAEAFF,TGTGCCATCATGGACAGAGCCGAAGCTTTCTTT
TRBJ1-2,.,few,TRBV20-1,CSASPQGSYGYTF,TGCAGTGCTAGCCCGCAGGGGTCCTATGGCTACACCTTC
TRBJ1-1,.,.,TRBV29-1,CSVERPDPTEAFF,TGCAGCGTTGAACGGCCAGACCCCACTGAAGCTTTCTTT
TRBJ2-3,TRBD2,many,TRBV7-9,CASSLPRGGADTQYF,TGTGCCAGCAGCTTACCTCGCGGGGGGGCAGATACGCAGTATTTT
TRBJ2-1,.,few,TRBV18,CATTTGSYNEQFF,TGTGCCACCACGACTGGATCCTACAATGAGCAGTTCTTC
TRBJ2-1,.,.,TRBV27,CASSQQEFYNEQFF,TGTGCCAGCAGCCAACAGGAGTTCTACAATGAGCAGTTCTTC
TRBJ1-4,.,.,TRBV5-6,CASSTWHTNEKLFF,TGTGCCAGCAGCACTTGGCATACTAATGAAAAACTGTTTTTT
TRBJ1-4,.,.,TRBV27,CASLSRVGEKLFF,TGTGCCAGCCTATCCAGGGTGGGTGAAAAACTGTTTTTT
TRBJ2-5,.,many,TRBV11-2,CASSSRGLQRSETQYF,TGTGCCAGCAGCTCCAGAGGGCTCCAGAGGTCTGAGACCCAGTACTTC
TRBJ1-2,.,few,TRBV3-1,CASSLHGDWVFAGYTF,TGTGCCAGCAGCCTACATGGGGACTGGGTATTTGCTGGCTACACCTTC
TRBJ1-4,.,many,TRBV2,CASSDGTPSFGGKLFF,TGTGCCAGCAGCGACGGGACACCAAGTTTTGGGGGGAAACTGTTTTTT
TRBJ2-1,.,.,TRBV7-2,CASSFRRTPKYNEQFF,TGTGCCAGCAGCTTTCGGAGGACACCAAAATACAATGAGCAGTTCTTC
TRBJ1-1,.,many,TRBV7-8,CASSLEVRVGMNTEAFF,TGTGCCAGCAGCTTAGAGGTCAGGGTCGGCATGAACACTGAAGCTTTCTTT
TRBJ1-1,.,many,TRBV18,CASSRSTNTEAFF,TGTGCCAGCTCACGATCAACGAACACTGAAGCTTTCTTT
TRBJ2-3,TRBD2,.,TRBV7-6,CASSLRAVVTSGGPDTQYF,TGTGCCAGCAGCTTAAGGGCAGTAGTGACTAGCGGGGGCCCGGATACGCAGTATTTT
TRBJ2-2,.,few,TRBV7-3,CASSSDRITGELFF,TGTGCCAGCAGCTCCGACAGAATCACCGGGGAGCTGTTTTTT
TRBJ1-4,.,.,TRBV7-9,CASSLRQDHEKLFF,TGTGCCAGCAGCTTAAGACAGGACCATGAAAAACTGTTTTTT
TRBJ1-1,TRBD1,few,TRBV5-4,CASSRDSRTGTEAFF,TGTGCCAGCAGTCGGGACAGTCGAACGGGCACTGAAGCTTTCTTT
TRBJ1-4,TRBD1,.,TRBV20-1,CSVPTGNEKLFF,TGCAGTGTTCCGACAGGGAATGAAAAACTGTTTTTT
TRBJ1-4,TRBD1,few,TRBV20-1,CSASPEDRAEKLFF,TGCAGTGCCAGTCCCGAGGACAGGGCTGAAAAACTGTTTTTT
TRBJ1-2,.,few,TRBV15,CATSRVGGILSYGYTF,TGTGCCACCAGCAGAGTTGGGGGGATCCTCTCCTATGGCTACACCTTC
TRBJ1-1,TRBD1,many,TRBV6-1,CATTNRGFAEAFF,TGTGCCACTACAAACAGGGGCTTTGCTGAAGCTTTCTTT
TRBJ1-1,.,many,TRBV27,CASIRRGNTEAFF,TGTGCCAGCATTCGCAGAGGGAACACTGAAGCTTTCTTT
TRBJ1-4,.,few,TRBV12-3/TRBV12-4,CASSNRVGGEKLFF,TGTGCCAGCAGCAACAGGGTCGGGGGTGAAAAACTGTTTTTT
TRBJ1-2,.,many,TRBV6-1,CASSSRIGMGYTF,TGTGCCAGCAGTTCCCGAATAGGAATGGGCTACACCTTC
TRBJ1-1,TRBD1,many,TRBV3-1,CASRSRQGDEAFF,TGTGCCAGCAGAAGTCGACAGGGGGATGAAGCTTTCTTT
TRBJ1-2,TRBD1,.,TRBV7-8,CASSPDREDGYTF,TGTGCCAGCAGCCCGGACAGGGAAGATGGCTACACCTTC
TRBJ2-3,TRBD1,.,TRBV20-1,CSARASGQGTDTQYF,TGCAGTGCTAGAGCCTCGGGACAGGGTACAGATACGCAGTATTTT
TRBJ1-2,.,.,TRBV30,CASSDPRTANYGYTF,TGTGCCAGCAGCGATCCCCGGACTGCTAACTATGGCTACACCTTC
TRBJ2-1,TRBD1,few,TRBV6-1,CASSRGWDSGRLEQFF,TGTGCCAGCAGCCGGGGATGGGACAGCGGTCGTTTGGAGCAGTTCTTC
TRBJ1-3,TRBD1,.,TRBV12-3/TRBV12-4,CASRETGAGNTIYF,TGTGCCAGCAGAGAGACAGGGGCCGGAAACACCATATATTTT
TRBJ2-3,TRBD1,.,TRBV7-3,CASSTQGGSDTQYF,TGTGCCAGCAGCACACAGGGGGGTTCAGATACGCAGTATTTT
TRBJ1-5,.,.,TRBV19,CASSIGRGPGLDQPQHF,TGTGCCAGTAGTATAGGAAGGGGACCCGGTTTGGATCAGCCCCAGCATTTT
TRBJ1-5,.,few,TRBV6-1,CASSTYNQPQHF,TGTGCCAGCAGTACGTATAATCAGCCCCAGCATTTT
TRBJ1-3,TRBD1,few,TRBV28,CASSDGGQGFSGNTIYF,TGTGCCAGCAGCGACGGGGGACAGGGATTCTCTGGAAACACCATATATTTT